This is a list of T cell receptor beta chains from one sample in a study of blood T cell repertoires in COVID-19. Profiling relied on immunoSEQ multiplex PCR, and the TCRdb table lists in-frame clones only, not all of them. The sample shows about 170,000 clones, around 74% of them seen only once. The sequenced sample consisted of peripheral blood. These receptors originate from a man in his sixties or seventies with acute or convalescent COVID-19. Both conserved end residues are part of each CDR3. A D gene is named only where the DNA matches it firmly. Size is omitted from some rows. Given values are once, few, many or a class for expanded clones.

size,D,V,J,CDR3,DNA
few,TRBD1,TRBV27,TRBJ2-7,CASSLEGAVSYEQYF,TGTGCCAGCAGTTTAGAGGGGGCGGTCTCCTACGAGCAGTACTTC
NA,NA,TRBV2,TRBJ2-3,CASSLFQVSTDTQYF,TGTGCCAGCAGCTTATTTCAGGTTAGCACAGATACGCAGTATTTT
once,NA,TRBV14,TRBJ1-2,CASSQSSGDIYGYTF,TGTGCCAGCAGCCAATCCTCAGGGGACATCTATGGCTACACCTTC
NA,TRBD2,TRBV19,TRBJ2-7,CASTPFTKGRGSYEQYF,TGTGCCAGTACTCCTTTTACGAAGGGGCGGGGGAGCTACGAGCAGTACTTC
NA,NA,TRBV6-5,TRBJ1-6,CATHAGHNSPLHF,TGTGCCACCCATGCGGGGCATAATTCACCCCTCCACTTT
once,TRBD1,TRBV25-1,TRBJ1-2,CASSQTGDSYGYTF,TGTGCCAGCAGCCAGACAGGGGACTCCTATGGCTACACCTTC
once,NA,TRBV3-1/TRBV3-2,TRBJ1-1,CASSRGGSSEAFF,TGTGCCAGCAGTCGAGGCGGTAGTAGTGAAGCTTTCTTT
NA,NA,TRBV10-2,TRBJ1-2,CASSEAAVTSNYGYTF,TGCGCCAGCAGTGAGGCGGCGGTGACTTCTAACTATGGCTACACCTTC
once,NA,TRBV5-1,TRBJ2-5,CASSYSETQYF,TGCGCCAGCAGCTACAGCGAGACCCAGTACTTC
once,NA,TRBV19,TRBJ1-1,CASSMTGLMNTEAFF,TGTGCCAGTAGTATGACAGGTCTAATGAACACTGAAGCTTTCTTT
NA,NA,TRBV18,TRBJ1-3,CASSPLSRGSGNTIYF,TGTGCCAGCTCACCACTGTCCAGGGGCTCTGGAAACACCATATATTTT
NA,NA,TRBV6-1,TRBJ1-5,CASSEGGRGLGQPQHF,TGTGCCAGCAGTGAAGGGGGTAGGGGATTGGGTCAGCCCCAGCATTTT
NA,NA,TRBV11-2,TRBJ1-4,CASSLRGGTNEKLFF,TGTGCCAGCAGCTTAAGGGGGGGGACTAATGAAAAACTGTTTTTT
NA,NA,TRBV2,TRBJ1-6,CASSVTRAGNSPLHF,TGTGCCAGCAGTGTTACACGGGCGGGGAATTCACCCCTCCACTTT
NA,NA,TRBV28,TRBJ1-1,CASITAGDYLNTEAFF,TGTGCCAGCATAACCGCAGGCGACTATTTGAACACTGAAGCTTTCTTT
NA,NA,TRBV18,TRBJ1-2,CASSPLEGVDYGYTF,TGTGCCAGCTCACCACTTGAAGGGGTTGACTATGGCTACACCTTC
NA,NA,TRBV3-1/TRBV3-2,TRBJ2-5,CASSPDPGLQETQYF,TGTGCCAGCAGCCCAGACCCGGGACTCCAAGAGACCCAGTACTTC
NA,TRBD1,TRBV5-4,TRBJ1-3,CASSSVGQGSGNTIYF,TGTGCCAGCAGCTCTGTTGGACAGGGGTCTGGAAACACCATATATTTT
NA,TRBD1,TRBV7-2,TRBJ1-2,CASSLQTGNLIYGYTF,TGTGCCAGCAGCTTACAGACAGGGAATTTGATCTATGGCTACACCTTC
once,NA,TRBV7-2,TRBJ2-7,CASSLGSYPYEQYF,TGTGCCAGCAGCTTAGGTAGCTACCCCTACGAGCAGTACTTC